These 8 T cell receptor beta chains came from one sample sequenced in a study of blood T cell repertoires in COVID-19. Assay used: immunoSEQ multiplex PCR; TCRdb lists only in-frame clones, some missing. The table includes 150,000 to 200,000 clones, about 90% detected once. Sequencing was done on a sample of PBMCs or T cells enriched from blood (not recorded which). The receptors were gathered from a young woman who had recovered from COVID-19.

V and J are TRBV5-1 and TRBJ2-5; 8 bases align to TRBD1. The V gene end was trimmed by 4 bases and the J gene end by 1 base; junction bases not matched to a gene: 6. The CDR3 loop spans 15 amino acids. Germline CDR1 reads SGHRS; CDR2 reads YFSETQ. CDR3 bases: TGCGCCAGCAGCCAGACAGGGGATCCCCAAGAGACCCAGTACTTC. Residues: CASSQTGDPQETQYF.

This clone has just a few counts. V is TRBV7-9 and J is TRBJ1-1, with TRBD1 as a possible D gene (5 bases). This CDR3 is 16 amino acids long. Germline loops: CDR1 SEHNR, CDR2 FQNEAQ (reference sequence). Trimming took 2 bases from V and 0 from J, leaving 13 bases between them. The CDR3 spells CASSLQPGKMNTEAFF. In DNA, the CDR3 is TGTGCCAGCAGCTTACAGCCAGGGAAAATGAACACTGAAGCTTTCTTT.

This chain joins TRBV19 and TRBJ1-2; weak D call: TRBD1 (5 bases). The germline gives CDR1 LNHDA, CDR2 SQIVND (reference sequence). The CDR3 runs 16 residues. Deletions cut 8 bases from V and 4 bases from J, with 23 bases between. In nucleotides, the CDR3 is TGTGCCAGTCAGTTGGTGGGGACCGGGGACTCCTATGGCTACACCTTC. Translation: CASQLVGTGDSYGYTF.

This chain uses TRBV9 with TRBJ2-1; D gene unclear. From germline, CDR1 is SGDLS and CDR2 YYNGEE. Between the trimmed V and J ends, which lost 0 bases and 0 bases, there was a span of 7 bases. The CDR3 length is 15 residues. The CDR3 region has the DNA TGTGCCAGCAGCGTAGGGAGTAGCTCCTACAATGAGCAGTTCTTC. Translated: CASSVGSSSYNEQFF.

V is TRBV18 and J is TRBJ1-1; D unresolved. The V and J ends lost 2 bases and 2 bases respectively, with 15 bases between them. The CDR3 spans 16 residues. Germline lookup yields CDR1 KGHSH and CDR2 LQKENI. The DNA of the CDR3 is TGTGCCAGCTCACCATCTCACCCGGGTCTCAACACTGAAGCTTTCTTT. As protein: CASSPSHPGLNTEAFF.

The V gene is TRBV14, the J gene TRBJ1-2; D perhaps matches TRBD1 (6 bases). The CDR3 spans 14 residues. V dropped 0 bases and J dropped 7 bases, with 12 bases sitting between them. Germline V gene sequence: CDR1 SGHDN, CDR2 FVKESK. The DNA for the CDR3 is TGTGCCAGCAGCCAAGATGTGGGGGGGCTTGGCTACACCTTC. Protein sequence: CASSQDVGGLGYTF.

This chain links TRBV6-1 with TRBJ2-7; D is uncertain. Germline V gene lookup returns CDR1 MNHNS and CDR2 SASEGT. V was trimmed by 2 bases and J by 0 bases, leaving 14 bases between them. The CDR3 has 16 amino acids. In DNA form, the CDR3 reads TGTGCCAGCAGTGAAAGTACTTTTTTGTTCTCCTACGAGCAGTACTTC. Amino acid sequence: CASSESTFLFSYEQYF.

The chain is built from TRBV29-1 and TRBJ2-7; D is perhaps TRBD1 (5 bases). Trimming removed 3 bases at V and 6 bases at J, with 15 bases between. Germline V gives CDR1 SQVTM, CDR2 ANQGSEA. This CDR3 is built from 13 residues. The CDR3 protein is CSVESSGRGEQYF. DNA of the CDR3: TGCAGCGTTGAGTCGTCGGGTAGGGGCGAGCAGTACTTC.